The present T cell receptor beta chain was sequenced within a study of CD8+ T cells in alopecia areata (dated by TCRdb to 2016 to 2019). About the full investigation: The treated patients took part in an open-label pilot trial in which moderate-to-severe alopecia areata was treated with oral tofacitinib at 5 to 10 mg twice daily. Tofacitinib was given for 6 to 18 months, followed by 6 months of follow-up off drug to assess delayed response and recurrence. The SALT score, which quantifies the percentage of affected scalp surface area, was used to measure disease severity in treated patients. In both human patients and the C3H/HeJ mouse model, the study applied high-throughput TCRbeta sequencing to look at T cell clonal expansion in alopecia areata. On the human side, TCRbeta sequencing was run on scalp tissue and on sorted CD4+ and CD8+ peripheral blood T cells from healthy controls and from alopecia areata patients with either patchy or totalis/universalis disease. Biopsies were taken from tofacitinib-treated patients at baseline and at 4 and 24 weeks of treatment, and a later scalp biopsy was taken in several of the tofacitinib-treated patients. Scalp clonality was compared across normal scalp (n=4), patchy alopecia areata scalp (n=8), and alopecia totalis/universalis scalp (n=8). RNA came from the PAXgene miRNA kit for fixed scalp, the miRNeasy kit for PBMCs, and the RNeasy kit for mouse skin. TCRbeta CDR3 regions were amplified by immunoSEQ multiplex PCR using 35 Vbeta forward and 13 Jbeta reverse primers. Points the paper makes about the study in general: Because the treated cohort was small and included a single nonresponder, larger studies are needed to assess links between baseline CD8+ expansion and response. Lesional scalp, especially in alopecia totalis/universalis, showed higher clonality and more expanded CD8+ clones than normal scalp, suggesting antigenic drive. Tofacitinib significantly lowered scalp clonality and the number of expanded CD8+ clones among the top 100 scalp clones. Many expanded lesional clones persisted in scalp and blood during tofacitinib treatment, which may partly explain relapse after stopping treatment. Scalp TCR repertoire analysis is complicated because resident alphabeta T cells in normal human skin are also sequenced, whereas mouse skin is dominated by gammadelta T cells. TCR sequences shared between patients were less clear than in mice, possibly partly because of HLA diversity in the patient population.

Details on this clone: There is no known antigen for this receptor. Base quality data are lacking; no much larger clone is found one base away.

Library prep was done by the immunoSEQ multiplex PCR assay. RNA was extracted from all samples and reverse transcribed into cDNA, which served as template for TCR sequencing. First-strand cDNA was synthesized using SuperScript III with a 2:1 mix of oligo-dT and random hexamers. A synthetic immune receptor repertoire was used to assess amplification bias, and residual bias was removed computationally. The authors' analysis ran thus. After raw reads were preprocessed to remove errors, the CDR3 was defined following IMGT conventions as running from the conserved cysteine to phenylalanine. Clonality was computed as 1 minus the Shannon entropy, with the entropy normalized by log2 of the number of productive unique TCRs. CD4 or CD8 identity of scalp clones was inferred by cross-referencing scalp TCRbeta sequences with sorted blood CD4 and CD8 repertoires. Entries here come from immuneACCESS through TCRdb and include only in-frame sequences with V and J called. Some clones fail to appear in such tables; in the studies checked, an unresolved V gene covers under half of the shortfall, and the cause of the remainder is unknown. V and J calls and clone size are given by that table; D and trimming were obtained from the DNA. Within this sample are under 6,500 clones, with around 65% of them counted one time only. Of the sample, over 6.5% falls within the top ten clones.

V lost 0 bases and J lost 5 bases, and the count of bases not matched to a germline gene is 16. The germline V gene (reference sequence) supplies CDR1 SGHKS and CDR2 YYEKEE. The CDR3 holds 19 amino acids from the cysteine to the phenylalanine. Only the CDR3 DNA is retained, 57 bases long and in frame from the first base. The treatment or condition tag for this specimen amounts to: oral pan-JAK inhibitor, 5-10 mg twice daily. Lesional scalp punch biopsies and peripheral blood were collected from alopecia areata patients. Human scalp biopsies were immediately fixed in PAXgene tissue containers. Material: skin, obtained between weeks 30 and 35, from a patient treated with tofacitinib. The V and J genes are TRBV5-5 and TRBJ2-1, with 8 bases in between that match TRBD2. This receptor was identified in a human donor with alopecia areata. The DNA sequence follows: TGTGCCAGCAGCTTGGCTGCCGTTTCCGGGACTAGGACCAACAATGAGCAGTTCTTC. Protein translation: CASSLAAVSGTRTNNEQFF.